The 15 T cell receptor beta chains below all came from one sample that was sequenced in a study of blood T cell repertoires in COVID-19. This table comes from immunoSEQ multiplex PCR, and its TCRdb copy is limited to in-frame clones, with some not included. Altogether approximately 150,000 clones are present, 84% being singletons, with the ten largest covering about 9.4%. What was sequenced was peripheral blood. These receptors were taken from a man between 60 and 75 years old with active or convalescent COVID-19.

The chain carries TRBV7-6 and TRBJ1-1, with 9 bases matching TRBD1. The V and J ends lost 5 bases and 6 bases, in that order; junction bases with no gene match: 13. Germline V gene sequence: CDR1 SGHVS, CDR2 FNYEAQ. The length of the CDR3 is 16 residues. The CDR3 nucleotides are TGTGCCAGCAGCCCTGGGACAGGGCCCCTGGGCCCTGAAGCTTTCTTT. This codes for CASSPGTGPLGPEAFF.

The genes are TRBV6-1 and TRBJ1-3; D gene uncertain. The germline V and J ends were trimmed by 1 base and 4 bases, with 8 bases remaining between them. The length of the CDR3 is 14 residues. Germline V lookup: CDR1 MNHNS, CDR2 SASEGT. The CDR3 loop reads CASSEDRFGNTIYF. DNA of the CDR3: TGTGCCAGCAGTGAAGACAGATTCGGAAACACCATATATTTT.

CDR3 nucleotides: TGTGCCAGCAATCCGCATGGACGCCGACTAGCGGGAGAGAATGAGCAGTTCTTC. Translated, it gives CASNPHGRRLAGENEQFF. The V call is TRBV9, the J call TRBJ2-1; 12 bases are shared with TRBD2. CDR3 length equals 18 residues. Trimming took 6 bases from V and 7 from J; bases not matched to a gene: 17. CDR1 is SGDLS and CDR2 is YYNGEE in the germline V gene.

Points on this clone: Distinct nucleotide sequences in the sample also encode this CDR3. The J gene is TRBJ2-5, the V gene TRBV19; 8 positions agree with TRBD1. V trimming: 10 bases; J trimming: 6 bases; junction bases outside the gene matches: 13. Germline CDR1 is LNHDA and CDR2 is SQIVND (reference sequence). The CDR3 contains 14 residues. DNA for the CDR3: TGTGCCACCCCACGCCAGGGGGCAAGAAAGACCCAGTACTTC. It specifies CATPRQGARKTQYF.

This clone was seen once. This chain uses TRBV7-9 with TRBJ1-4; D is perhaps TRBD1 (5 bases). This CDR3 is 14 amino acids long. Trimming pared 0 bases from V and 7 bases from J, leaving 9 bases between. Germline V gene lookup returns CDR1 SEHNR and CDR2 FQNEAQ (reference sequence). DNA of the CDR3: TGTGCCAGCAGCTTAGCGCTGACAGTTGAAAAACTGTTTTTT. Translating it yields CASSLALTVEKLFF.

The chain is built from TRBV7-6 and TRBJ1-1; D remains unclear. The germline V and J ends were trimmed by 2 bases and 1 base, with 5 bases remaining between them. The CDR3 extends over 13 amino acids. Per germline, CDR1 SGHVS and CDR2 FNYEAQ. The CDR3 bases are TGTGCCAGCAGCTTACAGGAGAACACTGAAGCTTTCTTT. This sequence encodes CASSLQENTEAFF.

This chain connects TRBV5-6 to TRBJ2-5; tentatively, D is TRBD2 (6 bases). The CDR3 covers 15 residues. V was cut by 4 bases and J by 0 bases, with 13 bases left in between. Germline assignment: CDR1 SGHDT and CDR2 YYEEEE. DNA of the CDR3: TGTGCCAGCAGCCCGGTTGGAGGGAACCAAGAGACCCAGTACTTC. Protein product: CASSPVGGNQETQYF.

The chain employs TRBV5-6 and TRBJ2-3; 8 bases map to TRBD2. The CDR3 consists of 15 residues. Germline V lookup: CDR1 SGHDT, CDR2 YYEEEE. Germline trimming cut 4 bases from V and 9 bases from J; bases unmatched to any gene: 13. This CDR3 reads CASSTIRYGRETQYF. CDR3 in DNA: TGTGCCAGCAGCACAATCCGGTACGGGAGGGAGACGCAGTATTTT.

This chain uses TRBV7-2 with TRBJ2-5, with TRBD2 as a possible D gene (5 bases). The CDR3 contains 13 residues. CDR1 and CDR2 from the germline V gene are SGHTA and FQGNSA. V lost 5 bases, J lost 7 bases, and 14 bases lay in between. CDR3 bases: TGTGCCAGCAGCCCGGACTCCCCAGGGACCCAGTACTTC. Translated, it gives CASSPDSPGTQYF.

The chain carries TRBV7-2 and TRBJ1-2; D is undetermined. The CDR3 is 12 residues long. Germline V gene data show CDR1 as SGHTA and CDR2 as FQGNSA. V lost 1 base, J lost 8 bases, and 8 bases lay in between. In DNA form, the CDR3 reads TGTGCCAGCAGCTTAGTTGAGTGGGGCTACACCTTC. Translated, it gives CASSLVEWGYTF.

The rearrangement uses TRBV24-1 and TRBJ2-1, with D possibly being TRBD2 (6 bases). V was trimmed by 2 bases and J by 4 bases, leaving 14 bases between them. From germline, CDR1 is KGHDR and CDR2 SFDVKD. This CDR3 is built from 16 residues. The CDR3 DNA follows: TGTGCCACCAGTGATTGGGCAGCGGGCACATACAATGAGCAGTTCTTC. It codes for CATSDWAAGTYNEQFF.

The CDR3 DNA reads TGTGCCAGCAGCACACAGGGGGGGAATCAGCCCCAGCATTTT. It encodes CASSTQGGNQPQHF. The chain carries TRBV5-5 and TRBJ1-5; TRBD1 aligns across 8 bases. V trimming: 4 bases; J trimming: 4 bases; junction bases outside the gene matches: 4. Germline assignment: CDR1 SGHKS and CDR2 YYEKEE (reference sequence). The CDR3 totals 14 residues.

This chain joins TRBV30 and TRBJ1-1, with 10 bases fitting TRBD1. Germline loops: CDR1 GTSNPN, CDR2 SVGIG (reference sequence). This CDR3 region has 16 residues. V lost 5 bases, J lost 0 bases, and 9 bases stayed unmatched. CDR3 residues: CAWLGTGVTMNTEAFF. CDR3 coding DNA: TGTGCCTGGCTCGGGACAGGGGTCACCATGAACACTGAAGCTTTCTTT.

The V call is TRBV5-5, the J call TRBJ2-5; TRBD2 matches at 10 bases. Germline V lookup: CDR1 SGHKS, CDR2 YYEKEE (reference sequence). J was trimmed by 2 bases and V by 4 bases; bases with no gene match: 5. The CDR3 spans 15 residues. DNA of the CDR3: TGTGCCAGCAGCCGGGGGACTAGCGCGCAAGAGACCCAGTACTTC. This codes for CASSRGTSAQETQYF.

The chain recombines TRBV6-5 with TRBJ2-3; a possible D gene is TRBD1 (5 bases). CDR1 is MNHEY, CDR2 SVGAGI, per germline. The CDR3 contains 16 residues. Trimming shortened V by 0 bases and J by 1 base, and 11 bases separated the two germline ends. CDR3: CASSYSQGLGTDTQYF. CDR3 bases: TGTGCCAGCAGTTACTCGCAGGGCCTTGGCACAGATACGCAGTATTTT.